This T cell receptor (beta chain) was captured by sequencing in a study of regulatory T cells in long-lasting Graves disease. V was cut by 7 bases and J by 4 bases, with 13 bases left in between. Germline V gene data show CDR1 as SGDLS and CDR2 as YYNGEE. The CDR3 length is 13 residues. Time point specified: newly diagnosed GD, antithyroid drugs for less than 3 months. After RNA was extracted from PBMCs, the TCR library was made from it. Building of the TCR beta libraries involved iRepertoire HTBI primers and Arm-PCR of CDR3 regions. TCRdb fed the multiplex PCR reads into MiXCR, producing one record per CDR3 protein. The sample consists of some 250,000 distinct CDR3 sequences, just over 20% of them appearing once. Study-level findings and limits: Among samples with persistent disease, TRBV28, TRBJ1-2 and TRBJ2-5 were favored.

This clonotype was counted ten times or more. Its target is unknown. The clonotype comes from a female donor with Graves disease. The material sequenced was peripheral blood mononuclear cells (PBMCs), taken at new diagnosis, from a patient treated with antithyroid drugs. This sequence joins TRBV9 and TRBJ2-3, with D perhaps given as TRBD1 or TRBD2 (5 bases each). CDR3 sequence reads: CASGDLSADTQYF. The CDR3 bases are TGTGCCAGCGGGGACCTCTCGGCAGATACGCAGTATTTT.